This T cell receptor (beta chain) was sequenced for a study of radiotherapy plus CTLA-4 blockade in lung cancer. The overall study: Among enrolled patients, about 18% responded and around 30% achieved disease control.

The protocol was immunoSEQ multiplex PCR, while the TCRdb copy is restricted to in-frame clones and leaves out a portion. This table has around 95,000 clones, about 80% appearing once. The study's findings and limits: Blood saw expansion of tumor-derived TCR clones after radiotherapy plus ipilimumab. Per reports, early blood T cell clone dynamics, plus interferon-beta, forecast response most strongly.

As to this clone: Antigen unknown.

Per the germline V gene, CDR1 is MNHEY and CDR2 is SMNVEV (reference sequence). This CDR3 spans 13 amino acids. With V trimmed by 5 bases and J by 7 bases, 5 bases remained unmatched. Focal radiation plus CTLA-4 blockade with ipilimumab was given to patients with chemo-refractory metastatic non-small-cell lung cancer. This sample comprised peripheral blood, obtained from a patient treated with radiotherapy plus ipilimumab. The clonotype was recovered from a human donor with non-small cell lung cancer who had stable disease on radiotherapy plus ipilimumab. The chain is built from TRBV27 and TRBJ1-2; 9 bases map to TRBD1. CDR3 sequence (DNA): TGTGCCAGCAGTCAACAGGGGGCGGGTGGCTACACCTTC. Its protein is CASSQQGAGGYTF.